The 7 T cell receptor beta chains presented below share a single source sample, sequenced in a study of Graves' ophthalmopathy and Graves' hyperthyroidism. Amplification targeted the TCR beta CDR3 regions, with RNA transcripts as the source material. The workflow started with a first-round RT-PCR run with HTBI primers and then moved on to a second-round multiplex PCR. A single record per CDR3 protein comes from TCRdb applying MiXCR to the multiplex PCR reads. The sample shows 57,000 or so distinct CDR3 sequences, less than 65% of them seen only once. The sequenced sample consisted of peripheral blood. The receptor source for this set is an adult woman with Graves' ophthalmopathy.

The V call is TRBV15, the J call TRBJ2-7; 8 bases are a match to TRBD2. The CDR3 has 19 amino acids. Losses at the gene ends were 0 bases for V and 0 bases for J; bases not matched to a gene: 13. Germline CDR1 is LNHNV and CDR2 is YYDKDF (reference sequence). The CDR3 sequence is CATSRDQGAGDPDSYEQYF. The DNA for the CDR3 is TGTGCCACCAGCAGAGATCAAGGAGCGGGAGACCCAGACTCCTACGAGCAGTACTTC.

This chain uses TRBV6-6 with TRBJ1-5; unclear D gene. The germline V gene encodes CDR1 MNHNY and CDR2 SVGAGI (reference sequence). This CDR3 spans 14 amino acids. Trimming left V 2 bases short and J 0 bases short, with 5 bases between. The CDR3, as DNA: TGTGCCAGCAGTTACGAGGTTAGCAATCAGCCCCAGCATTTT. It encodes CASSYEVSNQPQHF.

There are many counts of this clonotype. This sequence joins TRBV24-1 and TRBJ2-7; no firm D call. CDR1 is KGHDR and CDR2 is SFDVKD in the germline V gene. CDR3 size: 11 residues. CDR3 bases: TGTGCACCTCCGTGCTCCTACGAGCAGTACTTC. The encoded protein is CAPPCSYEQYF.

This clonotype was observed at least ten times. The chain has TRBV12-3 or TRBV12-4 and TRBJ2-1; 15 bases match TRBD2. The CDR3 has 17 amino acids. Unmatched junction bases numbered 9, after V lost 3 bases and J lost 9 bases. The CDR3 DNA sequence: TGTGCCAGCAGTTTTCGGAGGACTAGCGGGAGGGTAGGTGAGCAGTTCTTC. Amino acids: CASSFRRTSGRVGEQFF.

This clonotype was observed at least ten times. This chain links TRBV28 with TRBJ1-1; D is undetermined. This CDR3 is built from 13 residues. Trimming removed 8 bases at V and 4 bases at J, with 14 bases between. In germline, CDR1 is MDHEN, CDR2 SYDVKM. CDR3 bases: TGTGCCAGCTGCTCGGGATACGGCACTGAAGCTTTCTTT. It yields the protein CASCSGYGTEAFF.

By share, this clonotype counts as medium-sized. This chain links TRBV25-1 with TRBJ2-1, with TRBD2 as a possible D gene (6 bases). The CDR3 consists of 14 residues. From germline, CDR1 is MGHDK and CDR2 SYGVNS. V lost 6 bases and J lost 10, with 19 bases in between. The CDR3 spells CASSPLAKTGEQFF. CDR3 DNA sequence: TGTGCCAGCAGCCCCCTAGCGAAAACCGGGGAGCAGTTCTTC.

This clonotype was seen ten or more times. The rearrangement uses TRBV7-9 and TRBJ1-2; TRBD1 agrees at 9 bases. Germline V gene lookup returns CDR1 SEHNR and CDR2 FQNEAQ (reference sequence). Germline trimming cut 4 bases from V and 8 bases from J; bases unmatched to any gene: 11. The CDR3 sequence is 15 residues long. In nucleotides, the CDR3 is TGTGCCAGCAGCTCCGGGACAGGGTTGCCCGGGGGCTACACCTTC. Translation gives CASSSGTGLPGGYTF. Based on the CDR3 plus reference TRBV7-9 and TRBJ1-2, the full variable domain is DTGVSQNPRHKITKRGQNVTFRCDPISEHNRLYWYRQTLGQGPEFLTYFQNEAQLEKSRLLSDRFSAERPKGSFSTLEIQRTEQGDSAMYLCASSSGTGLPGGYTFGSGTRLTVV.